The 18 T cell receptor beta chains below come from one sample, sequenced in a study of HIV-infected patients and healthy controls. Alpha and beta constant-region primers primed reverse transcription of around 550 ng RNA. Separate chain-specific third strand synthesis with multiplexing indices produced the alpha and beta libraries. TCRdb re-called the 5' RACE reads with MiXCR, one entry per CDR3 protein. The sample has about 24,000 distinct CDR3 sequences; more than 7.5% are singletons. All unsorted peripheral T cells were captured because whole blood was used without fractionation. The sequencing input was blood. The source is an adult in good health.

This clonotype was detected many times. The J gene is TRBJ1-5, the V gene TRBV3-1; D gene uncertain. Trimming removed 4 bases at V and 3 bases at J, with 4 bases between. The CDR3 spans 12 residues. Germline lookup yields CDR1 LGHDT and CDR2 YNNKEL (reference sequence). The CDR3, as DNA: TGTGCCAGCAGCCGAGCCAATCAGCCCCAGCATTTT. Translated, it gives CASSRANQPQHF.

This clonotype was observed a single time. The DNA for the CDR3 is TGTGCCAGTAGTCTTCTCCGCTCCGGGACAGGGAAGGAAAAACTGTTTTTT. Protein: CASSLLRSGTGKEKLFF. The genes are TRBV19 and TRBJ1-4; TRBD1 aligns across 9 bases. The CDR3 is made up of 17 amino acids. In germline, CDR1 is LNHDA, CDR2 SQIVND (reference sequence). Unmatched junction bases numbered 15, after V lost 5 bases and J lost 8 bases.

Ten or more counts support this clonotype. The chain combines TRBV30 with TRBJ2-7; 7 nucleotides match TRBD1. With V trimmed by 0 bases and J by 7 bases, 6 bases remained unmatched. Germline CDR1 is GTSNPN and CDR2 is SVGIG (reference sequence). There are 13 residues in the CDR3. The CDR3 region is CAWSVKGAREQYF. DNA for the CDR3: TGTGCCTGGAGTGTAAAGGGGGCGCGGGAGCAGTACTTC.

This chain joins TRBV6-1 and TRBJ2-3; 7 bases are shared with TRBD1. The CDR3 sequence is 15 residues long. Germline V gene data show CDR1 as MNHNS and CDR2 as SASEGT. Trimming cost V 1 base and J 2 bases; bases outside gene matches: 3. CDR3 sequence (DNA): TGTGCCAGCAGTGAAGGACAGGGTTCCACAGATACGCAGTATTTT. Residues: CASSEGQGSTDTQYF.

The sample holds many counts of this clonotype. The chain recombines TRBV11-2 with TRBJ2-7; TRBD1 aligns across 7 bases. This CDR3 comprises 15 residues. Germline CDR1 reads SGHAT; CDR2 reads FQNNGV. J lost 2 bases, V lost 3 bases, and 7 bases had no gene match. CDR3 DNA: TGTGCCAGCAGCTTGAGACAGGGTGCTACCTACGAGCAGTACTTC. This codes for CASSLRQGATYEQYF.

The chain employs TRBV9 and TRBJ2-5; D not certain. Trimming stripped 4 bases from V and 5 bases from J, with 15 bases between. CDR1 is SGDLS, CDR2 YYNGEE, per germline. This CDR3 is 14 amino acids long. The CDR3 DNA reads as TGTGCCAGCAGCCCCCCACTCCTAGAGGAGACCCAGTACTTC. This gives the protein CASSPPLLEETQYF.

The chain links TRBV20-1 to TRBJ1-2; a weak D match, TRBD1 (6 bases). This CDR3 is 14 amino acids long. Germline-derived CDR1 and CDR2 are DFQATT and SNEGSKA (reference sequence). Trimming shortened V by 3 bases and J by 0 bases, and 11 bases separated the two germline ends. The CDR3 nucleotides are TGCAGTGCTAGTACAGGGTCAGCTAACTATGGCTACACCTTC. Translating it yields CSASTGSANYGYTF.

Ten or more counts support this clonotype. The chain carries TRBV11-3 and TRBJ2-3; tentatively, D is TRBD1 (6 bases). The CDR3 is made up of 15 amino acids. Per the germline V gene, CDR1 is SGHNT and CDR2 is YENEEA. The ends were cut back, 5 bases at V and 4 bases at J, with 16 bases in the middle. CDR3 DNA: TGTGCCAGCAGCCCCGGGGACACGCTGGCAGATACGCAGTATTTT. It codes for CASSPGDTLADTQYF.

This clonotype is medium-sized in the sample. This chain joins TRBV6-5 and TRBJ2-3; D assignment may be TRBD1 or TRBD2 (5 bases each). The germline V and J ends were trimmed by 8 bases and 8 bases, with 14 bases remaining between them. This CDR3 has 12 amino acids. Germline-derived CDR1 and CDR2 are MNHEY and SVGAGI. The CDR3 spells CASGLGGGTQYF. The CDR3 DNA reads TGTGCCAGCGGTTTGGGTGGGGGTACGCAGTATTTT.

The sample holds many counts of this clonotype. V is TRBV10-3 and J is TRBJ1-2; 9 bases are a match to TRBD1. Per germline, CDR1 ENHRY and CDR2 SYGVKD. V was pared by 0 bases and J by 3 bases, with 2 bases of the junction left unmatched. The CDR3 is made up of 15 amino acids. In nucleotides, the CDR3 is TGTGCCATCAGTGAGTCCACAGGGGGCGACTATGGCTACACCTTC. Protein sequence: CAISESTGGDYGYTF.

The table lists this clonotype with many counts. The rearrangement links TRBV5-1 to TRBJ2-5; a weak D match, TRBD1 (6 bases). This CDR3 spans 14 amino acids. From germline, CDR1 is SGHRS and CDR2 YFSETQ. The germline V and J ends were trimmed by 2 bases and 4 bases, with 12 bases remaining between them. CDR3 in amino acids: CASSLRTEAETQYF. The CDR3 coding sequence is TGCGCCAGCAGCTTAAGGACAGAGGCAGAGACCCAGTACTTC.

This chain joins TRBV6-1 and TRBJ1-2, with D perhaps TRBD1 (5 bases). V gave up 0 bases and J gave up 3 bases, with 8 bases separating them. CDR3 size: 14 residues. Germline V gene lookup returns CDR1 MNHNS and CDR2 SASEGT. The CDR3 sequence is CASSEAGDHYGYTF. Written as DNA, the CDR3 is TGTGCCAGCAGTGAAGCAGGGGATCACTATGGCTACACCTTC.

In its sample, this clonotype was seen a few times. This sequence joins TRBV7-9 and TRBJ2-5; maybe TRBD1 (6 bases). The CDR3 is 12 residues long. Germline assignment: CDR1 SEHNR and CDR2 FQNEAQ (reference sequence). V was trimmed by 6 bases and J by 5 bases, leaving 10 bases between them. The CDR3 loop is CASRSGGETQYF. CDR3 coding DNA: TGTGCCAGCAGATCTGGGGGCGAGACCCAGTACTTC.

This clonotype was counted at least ten times. The chain employs TRBV6-6 and TRBJ2-5; the D is unclear. This CDR3 has 14 residues. Trimming took 4 bases from V and 5 from J, leaving 14 bases between them. Germline V gene data show CDR1 as MNHNY and CDR2 as SVGAGI (reference sequence). The CDR3 sequence: CASSSGPPRETQYF. The DNA of the CDR3 is TGTGCCAGCAGTTCCGGGCCCCCAAGGGAGACCCAGTACTTC.

The rearrangement links TRBV9 to TRBJ2-3, with 8 nucleotides matching TRBD2. Per germline, CDR1 SGDLS and CDR2 YYNGEE. The trim removed 7 bases at V and 2 bases at J, leaving 12 bases unmatched. The CDR3 is 16 amino acids. This CDR3 reads CASSVAGGFSTDTQYF. The CDR3 bases are TGTGCCAGCTCGGTGGCGGGGGGCTTCTCCACAGATACGCAGTATTTT.

This clonotype was observed at least ten times. The J gene is TRBJ1-4, the V gene TRBV11-2; D remains ambiguous. Germline CDR1 reads SGHAT; CDR2 reads FQNNGV. The length of the CDR3 is 18 residues. Trimming took 8 bases from V and 7 from J, leaving 29 bases between them. The CDR3 sequence is CASGRLAPGMGRGEKLFF. CDR3 nucleotides: TGTGCCAGCGGGCGCTTGGCCCCTGGAATGGGTCGGGGTGAAAAACTGTTTTTT.

This clonotype was detected ten times or more. The V gene is TRBV7-8, the J gene TRBJ2-3; 7 nucleotides agree with TRBD1. The CDR3 sequence is 16 residues long. From germline, CDR1 is SGHVS and CDR2 FQNEAQ. J was trimmed by 0 bases and V by 8 bases; bases with no gene match: 11. CDR3 sequence (DNA): TGTGCCAGCGCCCAGGAGACAGGGTCTAGCACAGATACGCAGTATTTT. Protein product: CASAQETGSSTDTQYF.

The CDR3 loop is CASSSNLYDEQFF. As DNA, the CDR3 is TGTGCCAGCAGTTCGAACCTGTACGATGAGCAGTTCTTC. The chain carries TRBV6-5 and TRBJ2-1; no firm D call. The germline V and J ends were trimmed by 4 bases and 8 bases, with 12 bases remaining between them. This CDR3 has 13 residues. Germline V lookup: CDR1 MNHEY, CDR2 SVGAGI.